This TCR beta chain stems from a study of T cell changes during pregnancy in multiple sclerosis. V was pared by 5 bases and J by 4 bases, with 15 bases between. The CDR3 loop spans 14 amino acids. CDR1 SGHAT and CDR2 FQNNGV come from the germline V gene. Clones were sequenced by immunoSEQ multiplex PCR, and TCRdb holds only the in-frame ones, with some missing. The sample includes around 68,000 clones, about nine tenths of them seen just once. The receptor was derived from a female donor in good health, enrolled as a control in a pregnancy study. The chain couples TRBV11-2 to TRBJ2-7, with D perhaps TRBD2 (6 bases). This sample comprised peripheral blood, obtained in the third trimester of pregnancy. CDR3 coding DNA: TGTGCCAGCAGCGATCCCGGGACTTCTTACGAGCAGTACTTC. Translation: CASSDPGTSYEQYF.